The T cell receptor beta chain described here comes from a study of T cell repertoires in cytomegalovirus infection. Of note for this clonotype: Its target is not known.

TCRdb re-analysed the reads in MiXCR, keeping a single row per CDR3 protein. The data hold roughly 46,000 distinct CDR3 sequences, with about 21% observed a single time. The sequences come from CD8+ T cells from cultured PBMCs, collected from culture after CMV antigen stimulation. This sequence originates from a human donor in good health (CMV status not recorded). Some clones in this sample may be carry-over from other donors' samples.

The CDR3 DNA follows: TGTGCCAGTAGTCCCCGGGGGACTAATGAAAAACTGTTTTTT. It yields the protein CASSPRGTNEKLFF. This chain uses TRBV19 with TRBJ1-4, with D perhaps TRBD1 (5 bases). The CDR3 contains 14 residues. The germline gives CDR1 LNHDA, CDR2 SQIVND (reference sequence). V lost 5 bases to trimming and J lost 2 bases, with 9 bases between them.